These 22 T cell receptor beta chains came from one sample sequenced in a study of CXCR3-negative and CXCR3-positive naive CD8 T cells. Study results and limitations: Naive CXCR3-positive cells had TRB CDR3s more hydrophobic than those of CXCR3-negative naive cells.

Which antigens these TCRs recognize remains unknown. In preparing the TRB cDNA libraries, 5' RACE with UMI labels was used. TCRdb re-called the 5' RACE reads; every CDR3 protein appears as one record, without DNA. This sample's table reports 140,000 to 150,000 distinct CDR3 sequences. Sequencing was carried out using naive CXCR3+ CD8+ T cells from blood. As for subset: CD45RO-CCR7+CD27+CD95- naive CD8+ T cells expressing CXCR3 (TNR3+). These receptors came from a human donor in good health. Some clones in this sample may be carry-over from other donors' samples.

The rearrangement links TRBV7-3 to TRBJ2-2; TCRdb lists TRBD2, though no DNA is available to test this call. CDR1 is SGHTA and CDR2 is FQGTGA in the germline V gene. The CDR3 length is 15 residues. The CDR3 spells CASSLAGGGTGELFF.

CDR3 protein: CSVGAVSSYEQYF. This rearrangement joins TRBV29-1 to TRBJ2-7; without DNA, the TCRdb call of TRBD1 cannot be checked. Looked up from germline, CDR1 is SQVTM and CDR2 is ANQGSEA. CDR3 length: 13 residues.

CDR3 region: CASSSGTGGAYTEAFF. The rearrangement joins TRBV5-1 to TRBJ1-1; TCRdb proposes TRBD1, but this gene call is untestable without DNA. The CDR3 runs to 16 residues. Germline V gene data show CDR1 as SGHRS and CDR2 as YFSETQ.

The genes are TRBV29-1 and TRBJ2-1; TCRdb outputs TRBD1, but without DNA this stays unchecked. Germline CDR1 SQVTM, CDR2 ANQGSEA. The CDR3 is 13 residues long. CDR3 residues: CSVTLQGIGEQFF.

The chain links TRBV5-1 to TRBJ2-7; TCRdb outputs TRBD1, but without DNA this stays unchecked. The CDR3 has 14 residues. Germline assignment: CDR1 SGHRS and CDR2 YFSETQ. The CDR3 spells CASSLGTGVYEQYF.

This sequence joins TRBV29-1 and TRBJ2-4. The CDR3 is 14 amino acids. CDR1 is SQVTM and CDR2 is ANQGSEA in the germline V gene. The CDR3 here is CSVEDLGAKNIQYF.

This CDR3 is CATRVAGASYNEQFF. The chain couples TRBV7-9 to TRBJ2-1. The length of the CDR3 is 15 residues. CDR1 and CDR2 (germline): SEHNR, FQNEAQ (reference sequence).

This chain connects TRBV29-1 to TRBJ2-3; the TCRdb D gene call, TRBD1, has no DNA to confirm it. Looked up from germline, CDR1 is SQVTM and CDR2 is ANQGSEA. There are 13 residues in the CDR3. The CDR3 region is CSVPPGSTDTQYF.

CDR3 region: CSVEFGDLGKLFF. The chain employs TRBV29-1 and TRBJ1-4. Looked up from germline, CDR1 is SQVTM and CDR2 is ANQGSEA. The CDR3 has 13 residues. Filled out from reference TRBV29-1 and TRBJ1-4, the complete variable domain reads SAVISQKPSRDICQRGTSLTIQCQVDSQVTMMFWYRQQPGQSLTLIATANQGSEATYESGFVIDKFPISRPNLTFSTLTVSNMSPEDSSIYLCSVEFGDLGKLFFGSGTQLSVL.

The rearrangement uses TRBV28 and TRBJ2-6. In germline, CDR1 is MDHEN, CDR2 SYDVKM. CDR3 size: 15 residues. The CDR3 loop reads CASSLLYTGANVLTF.

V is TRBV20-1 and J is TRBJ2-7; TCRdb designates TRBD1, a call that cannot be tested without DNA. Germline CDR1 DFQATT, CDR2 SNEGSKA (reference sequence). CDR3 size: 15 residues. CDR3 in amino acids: CSARERDRGPYEQYF.

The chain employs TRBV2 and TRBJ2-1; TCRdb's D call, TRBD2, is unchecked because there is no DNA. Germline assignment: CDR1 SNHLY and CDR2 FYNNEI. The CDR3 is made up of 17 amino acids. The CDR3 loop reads CASSKKREIPSYNEQFF. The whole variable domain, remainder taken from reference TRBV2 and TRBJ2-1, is EPEVTQTPSHQVTQMGQEVILRCVPISNHLYFYWYRQILGQKVEFLVSFYNNEISEKSEIFDDQFSVERPDGSNFTLKIRSTKLEDSAMYFCASSKKREIPSYNEQFFGPGTRLTVL.

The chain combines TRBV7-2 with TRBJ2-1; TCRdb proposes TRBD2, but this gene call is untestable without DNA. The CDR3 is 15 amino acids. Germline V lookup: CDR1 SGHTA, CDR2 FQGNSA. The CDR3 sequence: CASSLRALGYNEQFF.

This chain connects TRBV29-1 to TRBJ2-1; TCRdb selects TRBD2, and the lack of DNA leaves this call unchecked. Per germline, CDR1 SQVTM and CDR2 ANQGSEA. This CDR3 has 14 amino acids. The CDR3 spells CSVEISGREDEQFF.

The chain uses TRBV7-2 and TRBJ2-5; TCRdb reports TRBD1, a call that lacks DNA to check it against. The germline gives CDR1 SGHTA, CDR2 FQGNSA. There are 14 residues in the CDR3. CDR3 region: CVSSLFSPEETQYF.

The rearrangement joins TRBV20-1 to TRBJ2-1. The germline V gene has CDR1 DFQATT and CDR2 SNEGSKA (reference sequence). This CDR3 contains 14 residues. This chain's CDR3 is CSASVTKSYNEQFF.

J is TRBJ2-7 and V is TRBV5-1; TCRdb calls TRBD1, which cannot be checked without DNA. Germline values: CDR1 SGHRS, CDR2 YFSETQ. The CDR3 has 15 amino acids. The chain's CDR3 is CASSPGQGGSYEQYF.

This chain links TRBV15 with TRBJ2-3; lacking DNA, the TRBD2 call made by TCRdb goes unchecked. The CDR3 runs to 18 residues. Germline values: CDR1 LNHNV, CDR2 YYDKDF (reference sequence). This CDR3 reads CATSRRPPGLDFTDTQYF.

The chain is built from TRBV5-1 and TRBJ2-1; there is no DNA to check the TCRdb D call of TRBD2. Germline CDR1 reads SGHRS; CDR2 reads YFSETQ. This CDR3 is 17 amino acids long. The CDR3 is CASSAGLAGGIGDEQFF.

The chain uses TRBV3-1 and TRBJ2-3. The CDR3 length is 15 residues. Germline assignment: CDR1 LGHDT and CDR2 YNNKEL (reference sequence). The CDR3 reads CASSQDLRNTDTQYF.

The CDR3 is CSVEGVAEETQYF. The J gene is TRBJ2-5, the V gene TRBV29-1. CDR3 length: 13 amino acids. The germline CDR1 and CDR2 sequences are SQVTM and ANQGSEA.

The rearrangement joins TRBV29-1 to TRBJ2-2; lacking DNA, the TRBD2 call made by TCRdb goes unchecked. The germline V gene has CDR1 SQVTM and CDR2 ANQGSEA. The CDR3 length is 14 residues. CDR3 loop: CSVGWTSGTGELFF.